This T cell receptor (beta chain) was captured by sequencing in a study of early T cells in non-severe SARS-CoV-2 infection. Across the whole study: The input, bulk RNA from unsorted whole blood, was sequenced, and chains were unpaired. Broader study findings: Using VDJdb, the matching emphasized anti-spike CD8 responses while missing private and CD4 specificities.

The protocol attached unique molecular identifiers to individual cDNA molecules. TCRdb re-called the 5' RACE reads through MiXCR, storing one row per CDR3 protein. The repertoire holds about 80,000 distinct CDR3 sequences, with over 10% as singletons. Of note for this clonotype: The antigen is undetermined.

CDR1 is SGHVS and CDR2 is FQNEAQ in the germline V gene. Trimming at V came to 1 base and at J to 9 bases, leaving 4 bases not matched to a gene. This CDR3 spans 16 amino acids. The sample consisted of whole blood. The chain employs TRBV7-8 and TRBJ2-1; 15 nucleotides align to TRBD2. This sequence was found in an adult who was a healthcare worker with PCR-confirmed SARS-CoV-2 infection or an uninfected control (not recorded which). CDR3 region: CASSLGTSGGAVEQFF. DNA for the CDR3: TGTGCCAGCAGCTTAGGGACTAGCGGGGGGGCCGTTGAGCAGTTCTTC.